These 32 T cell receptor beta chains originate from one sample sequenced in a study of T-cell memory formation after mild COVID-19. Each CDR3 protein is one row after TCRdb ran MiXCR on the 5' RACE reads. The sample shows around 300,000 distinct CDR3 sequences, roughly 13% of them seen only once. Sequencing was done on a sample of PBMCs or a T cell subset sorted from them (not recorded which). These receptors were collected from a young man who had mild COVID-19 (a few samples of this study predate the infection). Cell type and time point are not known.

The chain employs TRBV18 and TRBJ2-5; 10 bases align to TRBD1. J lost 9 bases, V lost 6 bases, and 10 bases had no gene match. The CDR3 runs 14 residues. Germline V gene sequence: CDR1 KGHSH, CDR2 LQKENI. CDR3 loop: CASSPGTGDGAQYF. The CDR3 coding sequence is TGTGCCAGCTCGCCCGGGACAGGGGACGGGGCCCAGTACTTC.

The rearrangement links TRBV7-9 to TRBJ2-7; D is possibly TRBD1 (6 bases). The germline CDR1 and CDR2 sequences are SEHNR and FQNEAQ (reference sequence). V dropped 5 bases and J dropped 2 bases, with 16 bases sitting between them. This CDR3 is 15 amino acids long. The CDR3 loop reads CASSQSGTRAYEQYF. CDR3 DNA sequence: TGTGCCAGCAGCCAATCCGGGACAAGGGCCTACGAGCAGTACTTC.

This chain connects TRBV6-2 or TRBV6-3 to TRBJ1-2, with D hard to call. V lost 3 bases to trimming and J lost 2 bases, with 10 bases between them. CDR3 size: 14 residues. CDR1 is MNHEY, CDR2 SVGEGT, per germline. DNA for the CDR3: TGTGCCAGCAGTTATTCAACTGACAACTATGGCTACACCTTC. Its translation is CASSYSTDNYGYTF.

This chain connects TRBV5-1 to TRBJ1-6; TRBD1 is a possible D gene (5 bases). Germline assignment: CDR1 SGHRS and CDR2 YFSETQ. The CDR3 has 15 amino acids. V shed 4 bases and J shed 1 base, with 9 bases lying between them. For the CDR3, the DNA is TGCGCCAGCAGCGAAAGACAGTCCTATAATTCACCCCTCCACTTT. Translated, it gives CASSERQSYNSPLHF.

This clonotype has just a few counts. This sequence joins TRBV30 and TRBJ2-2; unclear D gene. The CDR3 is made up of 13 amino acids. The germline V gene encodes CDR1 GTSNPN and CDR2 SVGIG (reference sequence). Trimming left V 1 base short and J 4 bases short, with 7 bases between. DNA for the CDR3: TGTGCCTGGAGTGGACGTAGCACCGGGGAGCTGTTTTTT. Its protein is CAWSGRSTGELFF.

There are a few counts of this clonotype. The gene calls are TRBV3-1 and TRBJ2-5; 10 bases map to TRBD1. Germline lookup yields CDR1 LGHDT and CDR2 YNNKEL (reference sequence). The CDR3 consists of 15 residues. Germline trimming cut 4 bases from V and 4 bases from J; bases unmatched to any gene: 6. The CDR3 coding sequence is TGTGCCAGCAGCCGTACCGGGACAGGGGTAGAGACCCAGTACTTC. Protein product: CASSRTGTGVETQYF.

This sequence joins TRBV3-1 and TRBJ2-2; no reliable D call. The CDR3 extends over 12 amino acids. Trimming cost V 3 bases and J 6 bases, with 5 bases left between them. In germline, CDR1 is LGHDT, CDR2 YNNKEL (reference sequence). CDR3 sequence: CASSQSPGELFF. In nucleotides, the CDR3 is TGTGCCAGCAGCCAGTCCCCCGGGGAGCTGTTTTTT.

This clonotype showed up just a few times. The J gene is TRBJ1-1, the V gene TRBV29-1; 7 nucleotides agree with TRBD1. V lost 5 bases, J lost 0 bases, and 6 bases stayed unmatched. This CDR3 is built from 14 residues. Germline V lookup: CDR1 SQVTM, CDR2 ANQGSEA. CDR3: CSVRYRGMNTEAFF. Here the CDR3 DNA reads TGCAGCGTTAGATACAGGGGCATGAACACTGAAGCTTTCTTT.

CDR3 protein: CASSFPPPWQRSGNTIYF. The CDR3 DNA follows: TGTGCCAGCAGCTTTCCGCCCCCCTGGCAGCGCTCTGGAAACACCATATATTTT. The genes are TRBV7-8 and TRBJ1-3; no clear D gene. Germline V lookup: CDR1 SGHVS, CDR2 FQNEAQ. Trimming pared 3 bases from V and 0 bases from J, leaving 18 bases between. CDR3 length: 18 amino acids.

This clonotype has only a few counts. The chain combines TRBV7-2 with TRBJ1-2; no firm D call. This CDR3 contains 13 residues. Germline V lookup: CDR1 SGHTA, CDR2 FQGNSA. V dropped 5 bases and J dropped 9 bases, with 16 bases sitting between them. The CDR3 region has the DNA TGTGCCAGCAGCCGCCCAACGGCCGCGAGCTACACCTTC. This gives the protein CASSRPTAASYTF.

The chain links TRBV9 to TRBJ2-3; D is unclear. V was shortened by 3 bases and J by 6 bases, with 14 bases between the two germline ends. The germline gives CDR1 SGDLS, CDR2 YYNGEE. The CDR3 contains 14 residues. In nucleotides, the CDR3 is TGTGCCAGCAGCGCCTGGGGAACTGGGGATACGCAGTATTTT. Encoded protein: CASSAWGTGDTQYF.

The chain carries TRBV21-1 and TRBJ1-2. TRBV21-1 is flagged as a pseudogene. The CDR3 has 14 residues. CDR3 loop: CASSSRQGIYGYTF. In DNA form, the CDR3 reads TGTGCCAGCAGCAGTCGGCAGGGAATCTATGGCTACACCTTC.

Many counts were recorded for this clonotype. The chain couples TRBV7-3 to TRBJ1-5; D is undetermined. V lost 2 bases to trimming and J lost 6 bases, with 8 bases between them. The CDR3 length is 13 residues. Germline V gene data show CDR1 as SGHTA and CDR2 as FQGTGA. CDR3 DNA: TGTGCCAGCAGCTTAGATTTGGGTCAGCCCCAGCATTTT. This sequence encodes CASSLDLGQPQHF.

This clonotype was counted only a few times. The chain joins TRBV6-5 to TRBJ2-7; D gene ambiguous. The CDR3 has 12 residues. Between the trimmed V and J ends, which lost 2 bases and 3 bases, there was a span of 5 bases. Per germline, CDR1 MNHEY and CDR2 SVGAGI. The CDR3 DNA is TGTGCCAGCAGTTACGGGCGCTACGAGCAGTACTTC. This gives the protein CASSYGRYEQYF.

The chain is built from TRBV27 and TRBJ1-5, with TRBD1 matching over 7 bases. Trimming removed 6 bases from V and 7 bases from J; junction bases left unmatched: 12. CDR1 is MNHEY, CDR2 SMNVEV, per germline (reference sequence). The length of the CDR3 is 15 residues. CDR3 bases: TGTGCCAGCAGACCTACAGGGGCGCAAGGGCAGCCCCAGCATTTT. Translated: CASRPTGAQGQPQHF.

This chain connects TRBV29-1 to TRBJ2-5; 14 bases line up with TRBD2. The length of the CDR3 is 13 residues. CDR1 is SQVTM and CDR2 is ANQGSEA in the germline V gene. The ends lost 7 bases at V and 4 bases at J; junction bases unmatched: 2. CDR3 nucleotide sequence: TGCAGCGACGGACTAGCGGGGGGAGAGACCCAGTACTTC. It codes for CSDGLAGGETQYF.

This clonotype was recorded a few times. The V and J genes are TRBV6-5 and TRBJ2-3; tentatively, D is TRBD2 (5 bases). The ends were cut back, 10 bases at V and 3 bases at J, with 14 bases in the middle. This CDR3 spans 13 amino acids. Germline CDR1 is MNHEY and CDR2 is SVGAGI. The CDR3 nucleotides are TGTGCCACCCGATGGCCGGGAACAGATACGCAGTATTTT. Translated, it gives CATRWPGTDTQYF.

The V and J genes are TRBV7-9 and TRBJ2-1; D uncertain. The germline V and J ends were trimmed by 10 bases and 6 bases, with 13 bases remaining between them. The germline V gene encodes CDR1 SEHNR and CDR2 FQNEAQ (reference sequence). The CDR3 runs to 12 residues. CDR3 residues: CANPGDGNEQFF. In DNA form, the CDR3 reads TGTGCCAACCCGGGCGATGGCAATGAGCAGTTCTTC.

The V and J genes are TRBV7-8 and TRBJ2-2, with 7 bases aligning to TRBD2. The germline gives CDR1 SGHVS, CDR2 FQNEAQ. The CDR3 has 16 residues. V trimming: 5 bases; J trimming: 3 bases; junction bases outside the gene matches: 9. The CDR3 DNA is TGTGCCAGCAGCCCCGGTGGGGGACTACACACCGGGGAGCTGTTTTTT. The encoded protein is CASSPGGGLHTGELFF.

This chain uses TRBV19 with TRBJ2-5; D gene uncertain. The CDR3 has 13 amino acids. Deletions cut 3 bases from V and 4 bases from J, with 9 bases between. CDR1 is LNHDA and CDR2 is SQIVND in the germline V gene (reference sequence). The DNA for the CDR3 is TGTGCCAGTAGTATCGACGGTCTAGAGACCCAGTACTTC. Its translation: CASSIDGLETQYF.

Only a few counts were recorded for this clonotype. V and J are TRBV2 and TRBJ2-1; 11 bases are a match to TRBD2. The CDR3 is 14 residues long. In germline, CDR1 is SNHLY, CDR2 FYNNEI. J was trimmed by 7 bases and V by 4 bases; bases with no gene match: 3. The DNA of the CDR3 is TGTGCCAGCAGTGTAGCGGGGGGGCAAAATGAGCAGTTCTTC. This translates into CASSVAGGQNEQFF.

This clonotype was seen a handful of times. DNA of the CDR3: TGCAGCGTTGAAGATTTGGGGGAGGCCCAGTACTTC. Translating gives CSVEDLGEAQYF. The chain employs TRBV29-1 and TRBJ2-5; weak D call: TRBD2 (6 bases). The CDR3 runs 12 residues. CDR1 is SQVTM, CDR2 ANQGSEA, per germline. V was cut by 0 bases and J by 9 bases, with 11 bases left in between. The variable domain in full, with the rest retrieved from reference TRBV29-1 and TRBJ2-5, is SAVISQKPSRDICQRGTSLTIQCQVDSQVTMMFWYRQQPGQSLTLIATANQGSEATYESGFVIDKFPISRPNLTFSTLTVSNMSPEDSSIYLCSVEDLGEAQYFGPGTRLLVL.

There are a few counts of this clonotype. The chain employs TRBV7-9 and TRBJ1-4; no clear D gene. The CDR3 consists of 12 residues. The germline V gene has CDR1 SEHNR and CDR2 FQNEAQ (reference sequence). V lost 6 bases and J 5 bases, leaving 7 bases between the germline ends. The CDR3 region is CASRVENEKLFF. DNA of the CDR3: TGTGCCAGCAGGGTGGAAAATGAAAAACTGTTTTTT.

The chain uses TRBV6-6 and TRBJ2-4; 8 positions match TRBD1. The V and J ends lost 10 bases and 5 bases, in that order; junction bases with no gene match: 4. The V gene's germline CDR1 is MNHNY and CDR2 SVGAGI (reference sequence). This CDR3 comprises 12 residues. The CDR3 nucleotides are TGTGCCAACGGACAGGGAGAAAACATTCAGTACTTC. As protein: CANGQGENIQYF.

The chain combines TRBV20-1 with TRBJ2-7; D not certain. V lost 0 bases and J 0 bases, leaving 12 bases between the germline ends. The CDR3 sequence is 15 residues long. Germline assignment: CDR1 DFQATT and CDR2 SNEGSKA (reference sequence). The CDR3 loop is CSARDGRKSSYEQYF. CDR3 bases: TGCAGTGCTAGAGATGGGCGGAAGAGCTCCTACGAGCAGTACTTC.

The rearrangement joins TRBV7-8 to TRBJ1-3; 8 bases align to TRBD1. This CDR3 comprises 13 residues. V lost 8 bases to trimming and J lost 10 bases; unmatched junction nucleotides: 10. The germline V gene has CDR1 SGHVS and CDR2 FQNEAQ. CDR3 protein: CASAGGPGVTIYF. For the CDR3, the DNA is TGTGCCAGCGCAGGGGGCCCCGGGGTTACCATATATTTT.

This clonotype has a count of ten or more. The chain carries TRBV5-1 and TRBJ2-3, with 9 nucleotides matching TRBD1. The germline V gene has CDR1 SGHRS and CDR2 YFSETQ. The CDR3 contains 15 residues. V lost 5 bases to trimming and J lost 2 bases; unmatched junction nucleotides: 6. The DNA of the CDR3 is TGCGCCAGCAGACAAACAGGGGGCGCCACAGATACGCAGTATTTT. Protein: CASRQTGGATDTQYF.

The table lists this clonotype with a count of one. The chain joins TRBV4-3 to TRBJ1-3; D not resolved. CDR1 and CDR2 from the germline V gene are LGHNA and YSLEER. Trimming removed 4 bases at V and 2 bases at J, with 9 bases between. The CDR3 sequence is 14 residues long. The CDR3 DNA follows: TGCGCCAGCAGCCCTGACGGGGCTGGAAACACCATATATTTT. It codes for CASSPDGAGNTIYF.

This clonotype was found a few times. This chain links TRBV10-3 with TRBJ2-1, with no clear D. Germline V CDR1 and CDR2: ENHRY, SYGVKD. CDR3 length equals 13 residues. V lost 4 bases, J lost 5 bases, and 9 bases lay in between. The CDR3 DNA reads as TGTGCCATCAGTGCAAACATTGACAATGAGCAGTTCTTC. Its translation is CAISANIDNEQFF.

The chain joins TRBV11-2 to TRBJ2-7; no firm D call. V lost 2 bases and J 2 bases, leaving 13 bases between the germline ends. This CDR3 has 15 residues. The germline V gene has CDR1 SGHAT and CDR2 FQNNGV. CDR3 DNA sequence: TGTGCCAGCAGCTTAAGTAGAAGCAGGACCTACGAGCAGTACGTC. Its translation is CASSLSRSRTYEQYV.

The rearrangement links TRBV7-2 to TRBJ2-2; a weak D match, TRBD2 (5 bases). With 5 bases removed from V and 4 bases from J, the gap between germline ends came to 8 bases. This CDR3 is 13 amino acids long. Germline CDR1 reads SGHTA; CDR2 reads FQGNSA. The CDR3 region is CASSQGLTGELFF. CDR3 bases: TGTGCCAGCAGCCAAGGACTCACCGGGGAGCTGTTTTTT.

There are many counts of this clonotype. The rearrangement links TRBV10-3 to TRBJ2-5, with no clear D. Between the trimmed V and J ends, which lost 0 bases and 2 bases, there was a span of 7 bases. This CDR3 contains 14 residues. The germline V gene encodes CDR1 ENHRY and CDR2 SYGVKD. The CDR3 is CAISESSVQETQYF. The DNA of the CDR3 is TGTGCCATCAGTGAGTCGTCGGTACAAGAGACCCAGTACTTC.